This TCR beta chain comes out of a study of T cell responses to AZD1222 COVID-19 vaccine (dated by TCRdb to the early 2020s). The study in broad terms: A total of just over 230 trial participants underwent TCR sequencing, of whom more than 200 had received two doses of AZD1222 and approximately 26 had received two doses of the MenACWY control vaccine. Trial participants were enrolled by age into subgroups of 18-55, 56-69 and 70-plus years, and 148, 28 and 57 TCR-sequenced participants, respectively, were included in these subgroups.

On this clone: It lacks a known antigen. Base qualities are not at hand, and no much larger clone is one base apart.

The research as a whole found: CD4 TCRs associated with the vaccine covered the entire spike protein, and the dominant responses were in regions 160-218 and 743-854. Participants were mostly white British and included more females than males, and it was suggested by the authors that clonal diversity may have been underestimated. Conclusions about previously exposed vaccinees were limited because only 5 or 6 AZD1222 recipients were SARS-CoV-2 seropositive at baseline. Because no day 14 peak-response samples were available, repertoires were characterized only after the peak T cell response. In the small 56-69-year group, the increase in depth fell short of significance, most likely because of low power. A significant rise in spike-specific TCR breadth and depth was observed after two AZD1222 doses relative to day 0 and relative to MenACWY recipients. Nearly half of unique spike-specific TCRs reportedly recognized epitopes outside regions mutated in the B.1.351 and B.1.1.7 variants.

The time point label corresponds to: baseline before first vaccination. Read against the paper, the sample's treatment or condition label means: meningococcal conjugate vaccine given as trial control. Vaccinee samples were obtained from the UK trials COV001 and COV002, which included a single-blind randomized controlled phase 2/3 trial of AZD1222 (ChAdOx1 nCoV-19) in healthy adults. For TCRbeta chain sequencing, PBMC samples were collected from trial participants at day 0 and at day 28 after the second dose. The CDR3 regions of human TCRbeta chains were analyzed by immunosequencing. Regarding the original processing steps: Repertoire TCRs were matched against a reference library of SARS-CoV-2-specific TCRs generated with the MIRA antigen-specificity platform. Breadth meant the fraction of unique TCRs that were SARS-CoV-2-associated, whereas depth meant the fraction of total T cells that were SARS-CoV-2-associated. Using the MIRA data, every spike-specific TCR was mapped to the spike region that the TCR reacted to and assigned to either a CD4 or a CD8 class. Log10-transformed breadth and depth values were compared by one-way ANOVA with Sidak's multiple comparisons tests. As stored in TCRdb, this immuneACCESS dataset retains in-frame rearrangements with V and J assigned. A fraction of the clones does not appear; measured against another copy, unresolved V genes explain less than half of the discrepancy, and the remainder lacks a known reason. V and J calls plus clone size are reproduced from that table; the DNA served to infer D and trimming. The sample table contains more than 50,000 clones; only one count was recorded for 79% of them. Of the sample, more than 20% is held by the ten largest clones.

Including the terminal cysteine and phenylalanine, the CDR3 comprises 13 residues. Only the CDR3 part of the read is kept: 39 bases, read in frame from the first base. CDR1 and CDR2, looked up from the germline V gene (reference sequence), are GTSNPN and SVGIG. The V and J ends are trimmed by 8 bases and 0 bases, leaving 11 bases between them. Sample: peripheral blood, taken on day 0 of MenACWY control vaccination. The source of this sequence is an adult in good health. The rearrangement combines TRBV30 with TRBJ1-3; the D gene cannot be resolved reliably. The CDR3 protein: CAAPSSSGNTIYF. In nucleotide form, the sequence is TGTGCCGCCCCGTCTTCCTCTGGAAACACCATATATTTT. The CDR3, completed at both ends by the reference TRBV30 and TRBJ1-3 genes, gives the full variable domain SQTIHQWPATLVQPVGSPLSLECTVEGTSNPNLYWYRQAAGRGLQLLFYSVGIGQISSEVPQNLSASRPQDRQFILSSKKLLLSDSGFYLCAAPSSSGNTIYFGEGSWLTVV.